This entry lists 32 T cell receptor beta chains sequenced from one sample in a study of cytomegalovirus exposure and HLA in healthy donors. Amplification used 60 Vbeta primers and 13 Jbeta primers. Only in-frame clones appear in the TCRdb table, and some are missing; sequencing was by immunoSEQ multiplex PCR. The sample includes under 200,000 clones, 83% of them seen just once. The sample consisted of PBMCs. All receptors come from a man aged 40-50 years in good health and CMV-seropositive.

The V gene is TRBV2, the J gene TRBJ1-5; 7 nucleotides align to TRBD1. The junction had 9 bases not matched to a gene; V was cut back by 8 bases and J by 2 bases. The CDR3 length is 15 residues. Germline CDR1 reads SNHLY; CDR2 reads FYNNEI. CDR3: CASRGQAGGNQPQHF. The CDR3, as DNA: TGTGCCAGCCGAGGACAGGCCGGGGGCAATCAGCCCCAGCATTTT. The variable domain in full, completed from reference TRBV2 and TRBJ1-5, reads EPEVTQTPSHQVTQMGQEVILRCVPISNHLYFYWYRQILGQKVEFLVSFYNNEISEKSEIFDDQFSVERPDGSNFTLKIRSTKLEDSAMYFCASRGQAGGNQPQHFGDGTRLSIL.

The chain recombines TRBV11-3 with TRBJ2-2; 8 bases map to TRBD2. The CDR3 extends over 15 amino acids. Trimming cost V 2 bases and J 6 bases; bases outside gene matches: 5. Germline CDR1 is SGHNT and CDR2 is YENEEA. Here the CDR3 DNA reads TGTGCCAGCAGCTTAACGGGGGGGGCGGCCGGGGAGCTGTTTTTT. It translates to CASSLTGGAAGELFF.

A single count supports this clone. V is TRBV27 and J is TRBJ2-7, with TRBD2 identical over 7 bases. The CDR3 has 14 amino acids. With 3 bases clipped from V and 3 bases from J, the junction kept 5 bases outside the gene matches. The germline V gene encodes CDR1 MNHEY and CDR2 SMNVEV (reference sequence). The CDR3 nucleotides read TGTGCCAGCAGTTTGGGGGGGACGCTCTACGAGCAGTACTTC. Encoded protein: CASSLGGTLYEQYF.

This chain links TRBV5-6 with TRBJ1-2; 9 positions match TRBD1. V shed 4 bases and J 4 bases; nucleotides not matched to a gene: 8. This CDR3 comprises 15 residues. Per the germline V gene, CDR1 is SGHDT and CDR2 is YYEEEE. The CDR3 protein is CASSEGQGIVYGYTF. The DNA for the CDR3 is TGTGCCAGCAGCGAAGGACAGGGGATAGTCTATGGCTACACCTTC.

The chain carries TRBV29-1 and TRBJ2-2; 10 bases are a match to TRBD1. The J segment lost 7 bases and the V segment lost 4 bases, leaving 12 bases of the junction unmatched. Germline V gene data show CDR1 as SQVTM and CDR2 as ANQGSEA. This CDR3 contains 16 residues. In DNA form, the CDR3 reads TGCAGCGTTGGGGGAAGACAGGGGGCTTTAAGCGGGGAGCTGTTTTTT. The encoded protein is CSVGGRQGALSGELFF.

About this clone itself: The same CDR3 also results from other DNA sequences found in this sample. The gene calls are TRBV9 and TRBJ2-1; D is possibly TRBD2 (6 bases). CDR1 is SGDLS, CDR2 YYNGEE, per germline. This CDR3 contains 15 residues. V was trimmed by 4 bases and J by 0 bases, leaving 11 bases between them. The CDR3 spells CASSTSSDSYNEQFF. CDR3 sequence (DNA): TGTGCCAGCAGCACCTCTAGCGACTCCTACAATGAGCAGTTCTTC.

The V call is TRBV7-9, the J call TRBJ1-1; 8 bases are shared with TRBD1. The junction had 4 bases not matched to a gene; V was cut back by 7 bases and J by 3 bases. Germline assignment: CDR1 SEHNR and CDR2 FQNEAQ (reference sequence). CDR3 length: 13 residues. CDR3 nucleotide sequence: TGTGCCAGCACTCTGACAGGGGACACTGAAGCTTTCTTT. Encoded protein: CASTLTGDTEAFF. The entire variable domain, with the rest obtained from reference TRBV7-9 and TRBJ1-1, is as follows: DTGVSQNPRHKITKRGQNVTFRCDPISEHNRLYWYRQTLGQGPEFLTYFQNEAQLEKSRLLSDRFSAERPKGSFSTLEIQRTEQGDSAMYLCASTLTGDTEAFFGQGTRLTVV.

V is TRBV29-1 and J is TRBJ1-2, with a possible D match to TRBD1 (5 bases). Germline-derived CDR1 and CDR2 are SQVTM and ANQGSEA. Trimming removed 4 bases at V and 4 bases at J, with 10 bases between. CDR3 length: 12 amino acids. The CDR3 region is CSVVGVTYGYTF. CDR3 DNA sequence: TGCAGCGTTGTAGGGGTTACCTATGGCTACACCTTC.

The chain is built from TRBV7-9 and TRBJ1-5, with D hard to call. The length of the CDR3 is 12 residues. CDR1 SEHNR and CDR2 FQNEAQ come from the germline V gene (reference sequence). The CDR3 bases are TGTTCCGGCGGGGAGGGAAATCAGCCCCAGCATTTT. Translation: CSGGEGNQPQHF. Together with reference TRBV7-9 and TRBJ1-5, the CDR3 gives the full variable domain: DTGVSQNPRHKITKRGQNVTFRCDPISEHNRLYWYRQTLGQGPEFLTYFQNEAQLEKSRLLSDRFSAERPKGSFSTLEIQRTEQGDSAMYLCSGGEGNQPQHFGDGTRLSIL.

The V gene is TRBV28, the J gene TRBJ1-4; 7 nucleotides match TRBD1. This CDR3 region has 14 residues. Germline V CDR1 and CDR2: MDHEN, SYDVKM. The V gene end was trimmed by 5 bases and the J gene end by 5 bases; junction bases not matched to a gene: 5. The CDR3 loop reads CASSLGGGNEKLFF. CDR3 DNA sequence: TGTGCCAGCAGTCTCGGAGGGGGCAATGAAAAACTGTTTTTT.

CDR3 coding DNA: TGTGCCAGCAGCCCCGGGGACAGGGCCCCTGGGGAGCAGTACTTC. This codes for CASSPGDRAPGEQYF. The V gene is TRBV7-9, the J gene TRBJ2-5; 9 bases are shared with TRBD1. Germline V gene lookup returns CDR1 SEHNR and CDR2 FQNEAQ (reference sequence). J lost 11 bases, V lost 5 bases, and 15 bases had no gene match. This CDR3 comprises 15 residues.

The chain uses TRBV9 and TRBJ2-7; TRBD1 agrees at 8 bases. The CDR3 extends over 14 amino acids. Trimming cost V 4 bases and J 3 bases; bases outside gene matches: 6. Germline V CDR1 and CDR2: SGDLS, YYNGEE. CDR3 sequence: CASSPGQGLYEQYF. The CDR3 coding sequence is TGTGCCAGCAGCCCCGGACAGGGCCTCTACGAGCAGTACTTC.

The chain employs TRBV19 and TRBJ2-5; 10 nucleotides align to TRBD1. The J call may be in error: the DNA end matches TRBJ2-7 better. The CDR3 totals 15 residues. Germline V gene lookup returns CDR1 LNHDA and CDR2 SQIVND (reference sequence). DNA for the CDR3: TGTGCCAGTACCGGCCCTGGGACAGGGGACTACGAGCAGTACTTC. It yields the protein CASTGPGTGDYEQYF.

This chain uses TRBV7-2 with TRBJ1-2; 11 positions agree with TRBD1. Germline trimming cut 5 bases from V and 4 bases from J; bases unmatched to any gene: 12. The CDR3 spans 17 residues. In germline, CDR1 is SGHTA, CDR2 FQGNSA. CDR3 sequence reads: CASSGGQGERGSYGYTF. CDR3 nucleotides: TGTGCCAGCAGCGGGGGACAGGGGGAACGAGGTAGCTATGGCTACACCTTC.

The CDR3 coding sequence is TGTGCCAGCAGCTTGCTAGCGGGAGAGGGCGAGCAGTACTTC. It translates to CASSLLAGEGEQYF. This chain uses TRBV7-9 with TRBJ2-7; 10 bases agree with TRBD2. Germline lookup yields CDR1 SEHNR and CDR2 FQNEAQ (reference sequence). J lost 6 bases, V lost 3 bases, and 5 bases had no gene match. The CDR3 loop spans 14 amino acids.

Here the CDR3 DNA reads TGTGCCTGGAGTGTACAGGCTGGAAACACTGAAGCTTTCTTT. Its translation: CAWSVQAGNTEAFF. V is TRBV30 and J is TRBJ1-1; possible D gene TRBD1, 5 bases. CDR3 length equals 14 residues. The germline V and J ends were trimmed by 0 bases and 2 bases, with 10 bases remaining between them. Germline V gene sequence: CDR1 GTSNPN, CDR2 SVGIG (reference sequence).

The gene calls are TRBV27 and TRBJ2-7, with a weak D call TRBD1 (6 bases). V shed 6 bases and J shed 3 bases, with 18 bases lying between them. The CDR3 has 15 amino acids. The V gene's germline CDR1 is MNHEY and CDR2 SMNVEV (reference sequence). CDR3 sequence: CASSVLGGQVYEQYF. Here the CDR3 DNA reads TGTGCCAGCAGCGTTCTAGGGGGACAAGTCTACGAGCAGTACTTC.

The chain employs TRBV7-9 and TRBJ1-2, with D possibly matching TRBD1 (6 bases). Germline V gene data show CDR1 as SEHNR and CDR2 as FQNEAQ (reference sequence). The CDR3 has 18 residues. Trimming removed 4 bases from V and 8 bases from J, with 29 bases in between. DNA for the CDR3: TGTGCCAGCAGCTCAATCTTAAGCAAAACAGGGATGTTGGGAGGCTACACCTTC. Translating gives CASSSILSKTGMLGGYTF.

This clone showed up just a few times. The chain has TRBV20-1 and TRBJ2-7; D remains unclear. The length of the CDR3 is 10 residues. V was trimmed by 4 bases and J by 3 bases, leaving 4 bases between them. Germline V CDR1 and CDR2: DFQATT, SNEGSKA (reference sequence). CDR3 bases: TGCAGTGCTACAGGCTACGAGCAGTACTTC. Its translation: CSATGYEQYF.

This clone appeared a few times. As DNA, the CDR3 is TGTGCCAGCAGTACCGGGGACAGAGCCTACGAGCAGTACTTC. Its translation is CASSTGDRAYEQYF. This sequence joins TRBV6-1 and TRBJ2-7, with TRBD1 identical over 7 bases. The germline gives CDR1 MNHNS, CDR2 SASEGT. The CDR3 has 14 amino acids. J gave up 2 bases and V 5 bases, and 6 bases lay outside the gene matches.

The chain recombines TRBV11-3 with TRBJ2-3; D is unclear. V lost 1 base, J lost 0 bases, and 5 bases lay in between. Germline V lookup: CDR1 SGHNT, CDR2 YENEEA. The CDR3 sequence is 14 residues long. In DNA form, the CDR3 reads TGTGCCAGCAGCTTAGGGGCGAGCACAGATACGCAGTATTTT. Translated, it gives CASSLGASTDTQYF.

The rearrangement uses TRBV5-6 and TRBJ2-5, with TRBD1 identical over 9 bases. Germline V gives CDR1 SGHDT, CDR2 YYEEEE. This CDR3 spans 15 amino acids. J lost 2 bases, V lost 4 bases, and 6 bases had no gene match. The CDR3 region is CASSQPGQGQETQYF. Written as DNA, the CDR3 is TGTGCCAGCAGCCAACCGGGACAGGGACAAGAGACCCAGTACTTC.

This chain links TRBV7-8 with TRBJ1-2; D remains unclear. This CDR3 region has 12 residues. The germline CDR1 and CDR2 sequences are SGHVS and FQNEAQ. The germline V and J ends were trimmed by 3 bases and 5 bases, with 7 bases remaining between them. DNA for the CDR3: TGTGCCAGCAGCTTCGGGTCTTATGGCTACACCTTC. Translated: CASSFGSYGYTF.

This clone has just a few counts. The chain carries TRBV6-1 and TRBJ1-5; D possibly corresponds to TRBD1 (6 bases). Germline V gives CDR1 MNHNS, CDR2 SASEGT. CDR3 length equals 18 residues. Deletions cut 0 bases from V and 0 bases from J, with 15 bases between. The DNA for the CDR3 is TGTGCCAGCAGTGAAGCCGGGGGGAGGGGGATTAGCAATCAGCCCCAGCATTTT. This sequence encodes CASSEAGGRGISNQPQHF.

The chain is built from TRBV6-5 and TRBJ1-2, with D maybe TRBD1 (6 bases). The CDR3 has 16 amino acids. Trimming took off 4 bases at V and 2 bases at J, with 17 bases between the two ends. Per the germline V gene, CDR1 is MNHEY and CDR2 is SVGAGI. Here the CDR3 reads CASSLGPQGFNYGYTF. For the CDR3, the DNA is TGTGCCAGCAGTTTGGGTCCACAGGGATTCAACTATGGCTACACCTTC.

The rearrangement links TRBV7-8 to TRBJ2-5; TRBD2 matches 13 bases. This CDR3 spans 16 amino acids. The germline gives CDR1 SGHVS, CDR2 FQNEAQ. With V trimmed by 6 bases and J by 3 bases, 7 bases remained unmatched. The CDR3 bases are TGTGCCAGCAGTCCTCCGGGACTAGCGGGAAAAGAGACCCAGTACTTC. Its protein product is CASSPPGLAGKETQYF.

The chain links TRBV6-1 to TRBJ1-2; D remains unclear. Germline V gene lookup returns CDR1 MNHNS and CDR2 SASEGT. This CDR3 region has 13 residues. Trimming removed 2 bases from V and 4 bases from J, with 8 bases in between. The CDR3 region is CASSERTFYGYTF. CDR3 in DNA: TGTGCCAGCAGTGAACGGACTTTCTATGGCTACACCTTC.

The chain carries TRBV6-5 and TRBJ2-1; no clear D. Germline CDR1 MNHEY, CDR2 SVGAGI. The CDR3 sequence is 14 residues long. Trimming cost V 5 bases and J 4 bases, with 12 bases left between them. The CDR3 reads CASSNPGPYNEQFF. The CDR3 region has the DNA TGTGCCAGCAGTAACCCGGGTCCTTACAATGAGCAGTTCTTC.

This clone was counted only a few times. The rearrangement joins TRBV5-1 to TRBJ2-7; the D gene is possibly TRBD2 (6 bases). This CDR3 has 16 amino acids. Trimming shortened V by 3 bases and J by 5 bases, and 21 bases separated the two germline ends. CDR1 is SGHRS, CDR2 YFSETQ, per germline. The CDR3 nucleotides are TGCGCCAGCAGCTGGAGCCCGGATGGGGGGTCGGACGAGCAGTACTTC. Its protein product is CASSWSPDGGSDEQYF.

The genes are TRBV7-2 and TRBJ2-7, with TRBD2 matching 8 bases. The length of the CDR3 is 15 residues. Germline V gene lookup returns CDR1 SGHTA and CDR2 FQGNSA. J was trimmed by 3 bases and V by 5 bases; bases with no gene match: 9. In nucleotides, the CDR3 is TGTGCCAGCAGCGAAATAGCGGGGCCAGGCTACGAGCAGTACTTC. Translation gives CASSEIAGPGYEQYF.

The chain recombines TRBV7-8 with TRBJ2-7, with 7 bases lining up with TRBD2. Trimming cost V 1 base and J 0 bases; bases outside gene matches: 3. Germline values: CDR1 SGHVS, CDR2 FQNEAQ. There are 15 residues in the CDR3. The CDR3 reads CASSLEGGISYEQYF. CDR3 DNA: TGTGCCAGCAGCTTAGAGGGAGGGATCTCCTACGAGCAGTACTTC. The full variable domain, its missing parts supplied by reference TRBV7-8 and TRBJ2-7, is GAGVSQSPRYKVAKRGQDVALRCDPISGHVSLFWYQQALGQGPEFLTYFQNEAQLDKSGLPSDRFFAERPEGSVSTLKIQRTQQEDSAVYLCASSLEGGISYEQYFGPGTRLTVT.

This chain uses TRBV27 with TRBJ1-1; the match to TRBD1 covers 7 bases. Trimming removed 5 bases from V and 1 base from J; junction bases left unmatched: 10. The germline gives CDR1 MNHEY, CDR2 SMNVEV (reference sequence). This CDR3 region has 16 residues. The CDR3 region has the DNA TGTGCCAGCAGTCCCCATCTCAGGGGGACGAACACTGAAGCTTTCTTT. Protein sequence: CASSPHLRGTNTEAFF.